What follows describes a single T cell receptor beta chain. Authors' methods: By means of reference gene primer amplification, nucleated cell counts were estimated. Produced via immunoSEQ multiplex PCR; TCRdb's table is partial and in-frame only. That table is the source of V, J and clone size, and D and trimming were worked out from the DNA. The sample shows roughly 500,000 clones, roughly 88% of them seen only once. The CDR3 covers 12 residues. Deletions cut 7 bases from V and 9 bases from J, with 13 bases between. This specimen comes from a study of blood T cell repertoires in COVID-19. Study-level information: T cells, B-cell-depleted T cells, or PBMCs supplied cDNA or gDNA.

The genes are TRBV12-3 or TRBV12-4 and TRBJ1-5; the D gene is possibly TRBD1 (6 bases). The receptor was isolated from a woman aged 40 to 50 who had recovered from COVID-19. The sequencing sample was made of PBMCs or T cells enriched from blood (not recorded which). CDR3 residues: CASTTDSTPQHF. CDR3 DNA: TGTGCCAGCACCACGGACAGTACGCCCCAGCATTTT.